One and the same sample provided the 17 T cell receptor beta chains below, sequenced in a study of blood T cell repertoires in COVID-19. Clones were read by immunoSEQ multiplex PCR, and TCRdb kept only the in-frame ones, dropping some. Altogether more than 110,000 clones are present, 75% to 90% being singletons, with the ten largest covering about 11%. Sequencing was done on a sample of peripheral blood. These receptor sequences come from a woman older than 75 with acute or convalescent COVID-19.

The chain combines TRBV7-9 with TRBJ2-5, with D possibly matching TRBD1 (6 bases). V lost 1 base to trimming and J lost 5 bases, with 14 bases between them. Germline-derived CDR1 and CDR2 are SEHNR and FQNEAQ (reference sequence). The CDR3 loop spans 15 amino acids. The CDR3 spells CASSLEIGQSETQYF. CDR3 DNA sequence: TGTGCCAGCAGCTTAGAAATTGGACAGTCCGAGACCCAGTACTTC.

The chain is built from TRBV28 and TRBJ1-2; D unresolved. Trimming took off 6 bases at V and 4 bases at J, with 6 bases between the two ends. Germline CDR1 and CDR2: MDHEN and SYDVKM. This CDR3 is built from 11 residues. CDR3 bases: TGTGCCAGCAGACAGCCCTATGGCTACACCTTC. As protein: CASRQPYGYTF.

CDR3 coding DNA: TGTGCCAGCACCCTATCCCTCTCCTCCTACGAGCAGTACTTC. It yields the protein CASTLSLSSYEQYF. This chain links TRBV11-1 with TRBJ2-7; D call uncertain. This CDR3 spans 14 amino acids. Germline assignment: CDR1 SGHAT and CDR2 FQDESV (reference sequence). V was clipped by 7 bases and J by 0 bases, with 13 bases between them.

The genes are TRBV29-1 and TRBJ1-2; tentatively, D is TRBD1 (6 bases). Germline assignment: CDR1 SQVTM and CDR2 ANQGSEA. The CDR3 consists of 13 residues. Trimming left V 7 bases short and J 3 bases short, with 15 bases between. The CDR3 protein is CSAQGLGDYGYTF. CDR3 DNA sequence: TGCAGCGCCCAGGGGTTAGGGGACTATGGCTACACCTTC.

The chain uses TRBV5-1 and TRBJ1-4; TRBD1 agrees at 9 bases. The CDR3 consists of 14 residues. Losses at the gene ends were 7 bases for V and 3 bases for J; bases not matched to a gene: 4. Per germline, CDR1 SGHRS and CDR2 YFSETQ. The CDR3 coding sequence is TGCGCCAGCGGGGGGACAGGGTCTAATGAAAAACTGTTTTTT. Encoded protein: CASGGTGSNEKLFF.

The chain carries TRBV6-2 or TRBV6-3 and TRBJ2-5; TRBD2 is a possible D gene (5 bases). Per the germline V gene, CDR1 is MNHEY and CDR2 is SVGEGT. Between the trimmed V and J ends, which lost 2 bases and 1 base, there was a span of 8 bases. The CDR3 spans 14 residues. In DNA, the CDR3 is TGTGCCAGCAGTTACGCGACTACCCAAGAGACCCAGTACTTC. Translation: CASSYATTQETQYF.

The DNA of the CDR3 is TGTGCCAGCAGTGAAGCGCGACAGCCCCAGCATTTT. This encodes CASSEARQPQHF. The rearrangement uses TRBV2 and TRBJ1-5, with D uncertain. Germline V gene sequence: CDR1 SNHLY, CDR2 FYNNEI. With 0 bases removed from V and 7 bases from J, the gap between germline ends came to 4 bases. This CDR3 contains 12 residues.

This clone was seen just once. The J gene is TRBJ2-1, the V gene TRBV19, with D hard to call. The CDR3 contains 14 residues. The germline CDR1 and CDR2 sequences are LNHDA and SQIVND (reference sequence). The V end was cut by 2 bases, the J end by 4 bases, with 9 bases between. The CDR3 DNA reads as TGTGCCAGTAGTATACACGGAGAGTACAATGAGCAGTTCTTC. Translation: CASSIHGEYNEQFF.

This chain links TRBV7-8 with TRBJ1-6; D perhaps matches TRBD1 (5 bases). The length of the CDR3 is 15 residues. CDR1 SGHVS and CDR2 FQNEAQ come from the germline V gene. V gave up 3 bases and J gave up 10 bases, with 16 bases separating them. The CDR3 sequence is CASSLGIRGVSPLHF. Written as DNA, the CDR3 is TGTGCCAGCAGCTTGGGTATTCGGGGGGTCTCACCCCTCCACTTT.

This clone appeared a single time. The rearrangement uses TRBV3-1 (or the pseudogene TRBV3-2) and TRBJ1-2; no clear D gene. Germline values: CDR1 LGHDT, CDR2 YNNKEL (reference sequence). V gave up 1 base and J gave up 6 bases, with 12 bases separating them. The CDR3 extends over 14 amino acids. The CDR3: CASSQVAGSNGYTF. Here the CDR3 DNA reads TGTGCCAGCAGCCAAGTAGCCGGGTCCAATGGCTACACCTTC.

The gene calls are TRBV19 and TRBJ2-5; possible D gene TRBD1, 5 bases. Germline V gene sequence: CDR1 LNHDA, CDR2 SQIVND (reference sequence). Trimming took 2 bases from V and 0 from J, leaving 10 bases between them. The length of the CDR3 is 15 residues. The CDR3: CASSILTGHQETQYF. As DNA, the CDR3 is TGTGCCAGTAGTATACTAACAGGCCACCAAGAGACCCAGTACTTC.

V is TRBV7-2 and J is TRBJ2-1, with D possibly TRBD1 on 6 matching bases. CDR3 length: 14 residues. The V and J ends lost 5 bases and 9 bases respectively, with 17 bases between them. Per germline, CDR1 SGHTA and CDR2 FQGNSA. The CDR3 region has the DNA TGTGCCAGCAGCCGGGCAGGGTGGGGGCTTGAGCAGTTCTTC. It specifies CASSRAGWGLEQFF.

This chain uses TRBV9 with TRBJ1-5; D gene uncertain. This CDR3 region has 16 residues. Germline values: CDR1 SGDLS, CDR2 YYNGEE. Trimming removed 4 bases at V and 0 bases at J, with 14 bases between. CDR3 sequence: CASSPTEAYSNQPQHF. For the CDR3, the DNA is TGTGCCAGCAGCCCGACGGAGGCGTATAGCAATCAGCCCCAGCATTTT.

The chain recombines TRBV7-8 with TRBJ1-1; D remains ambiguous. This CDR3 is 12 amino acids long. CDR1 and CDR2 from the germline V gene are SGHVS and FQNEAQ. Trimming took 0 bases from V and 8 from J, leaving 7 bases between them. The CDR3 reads CASSLALREAFF. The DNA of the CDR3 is TGTGCCAGCAGCTTAGCGCTGAGAGAAGCTTTCTTT.

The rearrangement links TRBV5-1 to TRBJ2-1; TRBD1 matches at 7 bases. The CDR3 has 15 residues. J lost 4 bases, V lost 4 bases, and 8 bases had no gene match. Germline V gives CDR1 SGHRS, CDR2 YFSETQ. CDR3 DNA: TGCGCCAGCAGCCCTACAACAGGGGCATACAATGAGCAGTTCTTC. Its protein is CASSPTTGAYNEQFF.

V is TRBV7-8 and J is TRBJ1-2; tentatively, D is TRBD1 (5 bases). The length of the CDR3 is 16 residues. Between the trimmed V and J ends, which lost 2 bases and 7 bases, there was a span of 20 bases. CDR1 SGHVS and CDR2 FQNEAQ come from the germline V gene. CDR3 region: CASSLSGAVWGGGYTF. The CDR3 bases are TGTGCCAGCAGCTTAAGCGGTGCGGTTTGGGGGGGTGGCTACACCTTC.

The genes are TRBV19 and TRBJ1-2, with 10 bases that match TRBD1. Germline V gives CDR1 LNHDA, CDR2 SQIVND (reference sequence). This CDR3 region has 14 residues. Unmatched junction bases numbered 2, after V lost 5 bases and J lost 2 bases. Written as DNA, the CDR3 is TGTGCCAGTAGTCGACAGGGGGCAAACTATGGCTACACCTTC. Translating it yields CASSRQGANYGYTF.